One and the same sample provided the 32 T cell receptor beta chains below, sequenced in a study of post-analysis software for immune sequencing data. General study results and limits: In patients, about 5 TRBV segments were more frequent than in controls, with TRBV5-6, TRBV5-1 and TRBV20-1 among them.

Prepared TCR beta cDNA libraries contained unique molecular identifiers. TCRdb redid the calling of the PCR reads with MiXCR, one entry per CDR3 protein. The profile shows about 460,000 distinct CDR3 sequences, under 55% of them singletons. What these receptors recognize is not known. Sequencing used blood. The source of these receptors is a girl aged 5-17 years with multiple sclerosis.

The J gene is TRBJ2-1, the V gene TRBV15; D is ambiguous. Germline CDR1 reads LNHNV; CDR2 reads YYDKDF (reference sequence). The CDR3 totals 13 residues. Trimming took 1 base from V and 5 from J, leaving 6 bases between them. The CDR3 coding sequence is TGTGCCACCAGCAGAGCCTATAACAATGAGCAGTTCTTC. The encoded protein is CATSRAYNNEQFF. Filled out from reference TRBV15 and TRBJ2-1, the complete variable domain reads DAMVIQNPRYQVTQFGKPVTLSCSQTLNHNVMYWYQQKSSQAPKLLFHYYDKDFNNEADTPDNFQSRRPNTSFCFLDIRSPGLGDTAMYLCATSRAYNNEQFFGPGTRLTVL.

The chain is built from TRBV7-2 and TRBJ2-3; D may be TRBD1 (5 bases). The CDR3 spans 13 residues. Germline V CDR1 and CDR2: SGHTA, FQGNSA. Deletions cut 1 base from V and 10 bases from J, with 12 bases between. The CDR3 sequence is CASSLGADIAQYF. CDR3 DNA: TGTGCCAGCAGCTTAGGGGCGGACATAGCGCAGTATTTT.

The chain uses TRBV19 and TRBJ2-7, with D unclear. The CDR3 totals 11 residues. Germline V gene sequence: CDR1 LNHDA, CDR2 SQIVND (reference sequence). Trimming left V 8 bases short and J 3 bases short, with 8 bases between. Written as DNA, the CDR3 is TGTGCCAGTGGCCATCTCTACGAGCAGTACGTC. Translating gives CASGHLYEQYV.

Comments on this clonotype: One end of the junction varies from germline; a read error may be responsible. The V gene is TRBV15, the J gene TRBJ2-4, with D tentatively TRBD1 (5 bases). Germline assignment: CDR1 LNHNV and CDR2 YYDKDF (reference sequence). The CDR3 spans 14 residues. CDR3 nucleotide sequence: TGTGCCACCAGCAGAGACAGGGTCCAAAACGTTCAGTACTTC. It codes for CATSRDRVQNVQYF.

This chain uses TRBV29-1 with TRBJ1-1; D gene unclear. V was pared by 0 bases and J by 5 bases, with 7 bases between. This CDR3 is 12 amino acids long. Germline V CDR1 and CDR2: SQVTM, ANQGSEA. The CDR3 DNA reads as TGCAGCGTTGAAGAATGGCGGACTGAAGCTTTCTTT. Its translation is CSVEEWRTEAFF.

The chain employs TRBV7-9 and TRBJ2-7, with 10 bases lining up with TRBD1. The J call may be in error: the DNA end matches TRBJ2-5 better. The germline CDR1 and CDR2 sequences are SEHNR and FQNEAQ (reference sequence). The length of the CDR3 is 18 residues. CDR3 residues: CASSPAIRDRGAAETQYF. The CDR3 DNA is TGTGCCAGCAGTCCCGCAATCCGGGACAGGGGAGCGGCTGAGACCCAGTACTTC.

This clonotype was detected only a few times. V and J are TRBV7-6 and TRBJ2-5; 10 bases are shared with TRBD1. This CDR3 has 15 residues. Germline assignment: CDR1 SGHVS and CDR2 FNYEAQ. V shed 4 bases and J 11 bases; nucleotides not matched to a gene: 13. The CDR3 bases are TGTGCCAGCAGCTCAACGGGACAGGGGATGAGGGAGCAGTACTTC. Translating gives CASSSTGQGMREQYF.

V is TRBV20-1 and J is TRBJ1-1, with a tentative D call TRBD1 (6 bases). V gave up 0 bases and J gave up 0 bases, with 11 bases separating them. Germline assignment: CDR1 DFQATT and CDR2 SNEGSKA (reference sequence). CDR3 length: 15 residues. The chain's CDR3 is CSAREGGHLNTEAFF. The CDR3 DNA reads as TGCAGTGCTAGAGAGGGGGGGCACCTGAACACTGAAGCTTTCTTT.

With respect to this clonotype: One end of the junction varies from germline; a read error may be responsible. The V and J genes are TRBV4-3 and TRBJ1-4; 7 nucleotides agree with TRBD1. The CDR3 runs 18 residues. CDR1 LGHNA and CDR2 YSLEER come from the germline V gene. As DNA, the CDR3 is TGCGCCAGCAACCAAGATCGGAACAGGGGTTCGGCTAATGAAAAACTGTTTTTT. It specifies CASNQDRNRGSANEKLFF.

This chain joins TRBV7-2 and TRBJ2-6; 9 nucleotides agree with TRBD1. Germline loops: CDR1 SGHTA, CDR2 FQGNSA. The V and J ends lost 0 bases and 3 bases, in that order; junction bases with no gene match: 6. This CDR3 contains 18 residues. The CDR3 sequence is CASSLAGTGSSGANVLTF. The DNA for the CDR3 is TGTGCCAGCAGCTTAGCTGGGACAGGGTCAAGTGGGGCCAACGTCCTGACTTTC.

The chain joins TRBV12-3 or TRBV12-4 to TRBJ1-2; no firm D call. This CDR3 region has 14 residues. The V gene lost 8 bases and the J gene lost 2 bases, with 15 bases spanning the gap. CDR3 bases: TGTGCCAGCTCCACCTCGGCAAAAAACTATGGCTACACCTTC. It yields the protein CASSTSAKNYGYTF.

The rearrangement uses TRBV13 and TRBJ2-7, with 10 bases identical to TRBD1. V was pared by 5 bases and J by 5 bases, with 6 bases of the junction left unmatched. CDR1 and CDR2 from the germline V gene are PRHDT and FYEKMQ (reference sequence). The CDR3 consists of 14 residues. This chain's CDR3 is CASSPGQGDDEQYF. The CDR3 DNA reads as TGTGCCAGCAGCCCAGGACAGGGGGATGACGAGCAGTACTTC.

This rearrangement joins TRBV2 to TRBJ1-5, with a possible D match to TRBD1 (5 bases). The V gene's germline CDR1 is SNHLY and CDR2 FYNNEI. The CDR3 extends over 16 amino acids. V was shortened by 6 bases and J by 6 bases, with 21 bases between the two germline ends. This CDR3 is CASRDPLGQGSQPQHF. For the CDR3, the DNA is TGTGCCAGCAGGGACCCGCTGGGTCAGGGTAGTCAGCCCCAGCATTTT.

This sequence joins TRBV5-1 and TRBJ2-5; 13 nucleotides agree with TRBD2. The DNA end favors TRBJ2-7, so the J call may be wrong. In germline, CDR1 is SGHRS, CDR2 YFSETQ. The CDR3 length is 15 residues. In DNA, the CDR3 is TGCGCCAGCAGCGGGGGGACTAGCGGGAAGGACGAGCAGTACTTC. Translated, it gives CASSGGTSGKDEQYF.

This clonotype has just a few counts. J is TRBJ2-3 and V is TRBV9; weak D call: TRBD2 (5 bases). The CDR3 runs 18 residues. V lost 4 bases to trimming and J lost 0 bases, with 21 bases between them. The germline V gene encodes CDR1 SGDLS and CDR2 YYNGEE. CDR3 nucleotides: TGTGCCAGCAGCTCTTTCTTGGCAGGCAGGACTAGCACAGATACGCAGTATTTT. Amino acid sequence: CASSSFLAGRTSTDTQYF.

This clonotype has only a few counts. The gene calls are TRBV12-3 or TRBV12-4 and TRBJ1-4; 9 positions agree with TRBD1. The trim removed 3 bases at V and 8 bases at J, leaving 4 bases unmatched. The CDR3 loop spans 14 amino acids. The CDR3 bases are TGTGCCAGCAGTTTGGGACAGGGAGGGGAAAAACTGTTTTTT. Its protein is CASSLGQGGEKLFF.

Only a few counts were recorded for this clonotype. The rearrangement uses TRBV9 and TRBJ2-5; 10 bases map to TRBD1. CDR3 size: 18 residues. J gave up 1 base and V 1 base, and 10 bases lay outside the gene matches. Germline lookup yields CDR1 SGDLS and CDR2 YYNGEE. The CDR3 spells CASSVPQLGDRGQETQYF. As DNA, the CDR3 is TGTGCCAGCAGCGTACCTCAGCTGGGGGACAGGGGCCAAGAGACCCAGTACTTC.

The V gene is TRBV10-2, the J gene TRBJ2-1; TRBD1 might be the D (6 bases). CDR3 size: 11 residues. Germline CDR1 is WSHSY and CDR2 is SAAADI. Between the trimmed V and J ends, which lost 10 bases and 7 bases, there was a span of 11 bases. CDR3 nucleotide sequence: TGCGCCACCACGCAGGGGAATGAGCAGTTCTTC. It specifies CATTQGNEQFF.

Only one count was recorded for this clonotype. Lacking the conserved final phenylalanine or tryptophan, this CDR3 likely reflects a read error. The gene calls are TRBV3-1 and TRBJ2-3; D call uncertain. This CDR3 is 15 amino acids long. Germline V CDR1 and CDR2: LGHDT, YNNKEL (reference sequence). The V gene lost 2 bases and the J gene lost 2 bases, with 11 bases spanning the gap. CDR3 bases: TGTGCCAGCAGCCAATTTAGACAAGTCACAGATACGCAGTATTGT. Amino acids: CASSQFRQVTDTQYC.

This clonotype turned up a few times. The V and J genes are TRBV12-3 or TRBV12-4 and TRBJ2-3; 11 bases fit TRBD2. The CDR3 consists of 20 residues. J lost 2 bases, V lost 4 bases, and 17 bases had no gene match. CDR3 loop: CASSSGLAGGPQTHTDTQYF. CDR3 bases: TGTGCCAGCAGTTCAGGATTAGCGGGAGGGCCCCAAACCCACACAGATACGCAGTATTTT.

V usage is TRBV7-9 and J usage is TRBJ1-2, with 7 nucleotides matching TRBD1. J gave up 4 bases and V 3 bases, and 8 bases lay outside the gene matches. Germline V CDR1 and CDR2: SEHNR, FQNEAQ (reference sequence). This CDR3 has 15 residues. The CDR3 DNA follows: TGTGCCAGCAGCTTTAGTAGGGGGCTGGGCTATGGCTACACCTTC. Its translation is CASSFSRGLGYGYTF.

The chain uses TRBV7-9 and TRBJ2-1, with D uncertain. Germline-derived CDR1 and CDR2 are SEHNR and FQNEAQ (reference sequence). The CDR3 runs 12 residues. V lost 3 bases and J 10 bases, leaving 10 bases between the germline ends. The CDR3 region has the DNA TGTGCCAGCAGCTTCAGTTCCTACGAGCAGTTCTTC. Translating gives CASSFSSYEQFF.

The chain joins TRBV6-5 to TRBJ2-4; 9 bases line up with TRBD1. The junction had 9 bases not matched to a gene; V was cut back by 11 bases and J by 1 base. Looked up from germline, CDR1 is MNHEY and CDR2 is SVGAGI. This CDR3 contains 15 residues. This CDR3 is CAGPGTGKAKNIQYF. The DNA of the CDR3 is TGTGCCGGCCCCGGGACAGGGAAGGCCAAAAACATTCAGTACTTC.

This chain connects TRBV12-3 or TRBV12-4 to TRBJ2-5, with 7 bases aligning to TRBD2. The CDR3 runs to 13 residues. The J segment lost 7 bases and the V segment lost 7 bases, leaving 9 bases of the junction unmatched. The DNA for the CDR3 is TGTGCCAGCAACCTGGGGGGGTCCGGGACCCAGTACTTC. Protein product: CASNLGGSGTQYF.

The rearrangement joins TRBV9 to TRBJ1-1, with D possibly matching TRBD1 (5 bases). The germline V gene encodes CDR1 SGDLS and CDR2 YYNGEE. The CDR3 is made up of 14 amino acids. Trimming left V 0 bases short and J 4 bases short, with 10 bases between. CDR3 protein: CASSVATGGTEAFF. The CDR3, as DNA: TGTGCCAGCAGCGTAGCTACGGGGGGCACTGAAGCTTTCTTT.

This rearrangement joins TRBV12-3 or TRBV12-4 to TRBJ2-6, with 7 positions matching TRBD1. The trim removed 6 bases at V and 2 bases at J, leaving 7 bases unmatched. The CDR3 sequence is 16 residues long. The DNA for the CDR3 is TGTGCCAGCAGCGACCCGGGGACAGCTGGGGCCAACGTCCTGACTTTC. Translating it yields CASSDPGTAGANVLTF.

The chain joins TRBV12-3 or TRBV12-4 to TRBJ1-5, with D maybe TRBD1 (5 bases). V dropped 2 bases and J dropped 15 bases, with 20 bases sitting between them. The length of the CDR3 is 14 residues. The CDR3 sequence is CASSLTRRGPVRHF. Written as DNA, the CDR3 is TGTGCCAGCAGTTTAACCCGAAGGGGCCCCGTGAGGCATTTT.

This clonotype was seen a few times. The chain is built from TRBV19 and TRBJ2-2, with D possibly being TRBD2 (5 bases). Germline loops: CDR1 LNHDA, CDR2 SQIVND (reference sequence). V lost 3 bases and J 6 bases, leaving 8 bases between the germline ends. The CDR3 length is 13 residues. The CDR3: CASSMWESGELFF. In DNA, the CDR3 is TGTGCCAGTAGTATGTGGGAGTCCGGGGAGCTGTTTTTT.

The CDR3 spells CASSSRVNQPQHF. CDR3 in DNA: TGTGCCAGCAGTTCCAGGGTAAATCAGCCCCAGCATTTT. This rearrangement joins TRBV7-2 to TRBJ1-5; the D gene is possibly TRBD1 (5 bases). There are 13 residues in the CDR3. V lost 6 bases and J 4 bases, leaving 10 bases between the germline ends. Germline V gene data show CDR1 as SGHTA and CDR2 as FQGNSA.

In its sample, this clonotype was seen a few times. The J gene is TRBJ1-2, the V gene TRBV7-8, with 9 bases matching TRBD1. Germline CDR1 reads SGHVS; CDR2 reads FQNEAQ. The CDR3 consists of 15 residues. V trimming: 1 base; J trimming: 4 bases; junction bases outside the gene matches: 4. This CDR3 reads CASSLGGQGIYGYTF. The DNA for the CDR3 is TGTGCCAGCAGCTTAGGGGGACAGGGAATCTATGGCTACACCTTC.

V gene TRBV12-3 or TRBV12-4 combines with J gene TRBJ1-1; no definite D call. The CDR3 has 13 residues. V lost 7 bases to trimming and J lost 2 bases, with 11 bases between them. The CDR3 nucleotides are TGTGCCAGCATCTCTCTGGGCAACACTGAAGCTTTCTTT. Translated: CASISLGNTEAFF.

This chain links TRBV29-1 with TRBJ2-7, with 12 bases aligning to TRBD2. The CDR3 extends over 18 amino acids. Germline V gene lookup returns CDR1 SQVTM and CDR2 ANQGSEA. V lost 6 bases to trimming and J lost 4 bases; unmatched junction nucleotides: 19. The DNA for the CDR3 is TGCAGCGTAGCCTCCGGGACTAGCGGGTTCCCTGGGGTGTACGAGCAGTACTTC. This codes for CSVASGTSGFPGVYEQYF.